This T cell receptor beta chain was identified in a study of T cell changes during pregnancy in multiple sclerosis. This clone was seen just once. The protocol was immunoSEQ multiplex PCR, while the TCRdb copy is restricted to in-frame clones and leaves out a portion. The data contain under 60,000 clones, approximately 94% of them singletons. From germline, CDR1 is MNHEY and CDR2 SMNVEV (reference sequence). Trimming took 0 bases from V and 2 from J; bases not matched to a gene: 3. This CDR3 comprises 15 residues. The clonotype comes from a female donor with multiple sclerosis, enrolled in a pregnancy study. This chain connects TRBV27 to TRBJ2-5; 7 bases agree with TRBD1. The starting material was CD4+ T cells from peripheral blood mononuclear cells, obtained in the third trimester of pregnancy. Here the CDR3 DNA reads TGTGCCAGCAGTTTATCCCGGGGACAGCAAGAGACCCAGTACTTC. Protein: CASSLSRGQQETQYF.